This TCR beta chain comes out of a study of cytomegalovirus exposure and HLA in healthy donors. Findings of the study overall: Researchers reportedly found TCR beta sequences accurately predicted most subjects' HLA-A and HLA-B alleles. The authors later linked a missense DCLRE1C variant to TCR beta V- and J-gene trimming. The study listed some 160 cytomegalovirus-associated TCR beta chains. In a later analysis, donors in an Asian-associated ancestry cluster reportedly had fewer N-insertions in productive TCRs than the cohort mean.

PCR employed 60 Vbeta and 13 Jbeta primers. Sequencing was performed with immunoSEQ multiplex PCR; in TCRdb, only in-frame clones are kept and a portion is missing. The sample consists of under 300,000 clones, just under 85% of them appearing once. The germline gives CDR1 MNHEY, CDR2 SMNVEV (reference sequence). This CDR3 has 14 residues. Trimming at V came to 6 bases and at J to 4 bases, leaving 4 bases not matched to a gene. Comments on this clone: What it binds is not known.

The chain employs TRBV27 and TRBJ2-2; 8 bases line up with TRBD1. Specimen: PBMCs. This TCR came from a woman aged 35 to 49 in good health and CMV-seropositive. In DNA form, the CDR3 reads TGTGCCAGCAGGCTACAGGGGGGCACCGGGGAGCTGTTTTTT. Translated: CASRLQGGTGELFF.